The TCR beta chain under discussion was sequenced for a study of early stage breast cancer tumors. In this sample, this clone turned up a few times. The V gene's germline CDR1 is GTSNPN and CDR2 SVGIG (reference sequence). This CDR3 is 12 amino acids long. Trimming stripped 0 bases from V and 5 bases from J, with 5 bases between. Clones were read by immunoSEQ multiplex PCR, and TCRdb kept only the in-frame ones, dropping some. The sample has tens of thousands of clones; 78% are singletons. The sample taken for sequencing was blood. The gene calls are TRBV30 and TRBJ2-1; D is ambiguous. The source is a person aged 40-50 years with breast cancer. The CDR3 sequence is CAWSVLNNEQFF. The CDR3 region has the DNA TGTGCCTGGAGTGTACTGAACAATGAGCAGTTCTTC.